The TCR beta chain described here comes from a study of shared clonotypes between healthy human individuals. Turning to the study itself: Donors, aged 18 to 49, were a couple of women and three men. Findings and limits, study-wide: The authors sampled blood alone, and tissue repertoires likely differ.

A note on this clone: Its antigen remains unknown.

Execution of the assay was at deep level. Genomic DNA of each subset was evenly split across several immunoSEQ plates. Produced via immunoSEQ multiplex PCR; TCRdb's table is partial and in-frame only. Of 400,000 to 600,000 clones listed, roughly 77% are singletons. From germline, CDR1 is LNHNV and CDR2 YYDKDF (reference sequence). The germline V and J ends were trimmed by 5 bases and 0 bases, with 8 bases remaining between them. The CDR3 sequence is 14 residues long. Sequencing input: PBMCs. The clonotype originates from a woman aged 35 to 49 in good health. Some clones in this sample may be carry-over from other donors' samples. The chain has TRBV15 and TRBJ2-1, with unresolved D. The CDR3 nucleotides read TGTGCCACCAGCCCCGGTCGCTCCTACAATGAGCAGTTCTTC. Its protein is CATSPGRSYNEQFF.